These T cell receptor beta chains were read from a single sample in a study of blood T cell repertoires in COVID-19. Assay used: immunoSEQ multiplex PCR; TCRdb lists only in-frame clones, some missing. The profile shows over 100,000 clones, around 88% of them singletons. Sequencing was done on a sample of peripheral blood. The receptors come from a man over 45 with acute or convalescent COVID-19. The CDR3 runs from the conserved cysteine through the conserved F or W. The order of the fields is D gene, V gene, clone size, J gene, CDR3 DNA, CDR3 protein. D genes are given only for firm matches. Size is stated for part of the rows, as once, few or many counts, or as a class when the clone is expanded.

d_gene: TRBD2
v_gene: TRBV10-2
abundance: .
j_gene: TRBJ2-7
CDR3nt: TGCGCCAGCTTGGGGGGACTAGCGGGAGTTTCGGGGGCCTACGAGCAGTACTTC
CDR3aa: CASLGGLAGVSGAYEQYF

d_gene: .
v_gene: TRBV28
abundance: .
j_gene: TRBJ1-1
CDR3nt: TGTGCCAGCAGTGCCCGATCGCCCCGGGGGACTGAAGCTTTCTTT
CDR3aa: CASSARSPRGTEAFF

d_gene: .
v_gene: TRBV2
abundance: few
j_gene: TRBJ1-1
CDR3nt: TGTGCCAGCAAGGGGCGACTCTCGGACACTGAAGCTTTCTTT
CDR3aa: CASKGRLSDTEAFF

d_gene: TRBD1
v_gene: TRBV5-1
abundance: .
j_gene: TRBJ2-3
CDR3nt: TGCGCCAGCAGGGGACAGTCCTCCCCACTTTCTACGCAGTATTTT
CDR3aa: CASRGQSSPLSTQYF

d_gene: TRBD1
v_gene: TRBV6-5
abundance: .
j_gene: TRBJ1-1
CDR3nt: TGTGCCAGCAGTTACCGAGACAGGGATGGAGCTTTCTTT
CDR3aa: CASSYRDRDGAFF

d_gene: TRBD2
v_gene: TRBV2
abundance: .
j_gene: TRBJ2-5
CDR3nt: TGTGCCAGCACCCAGGGAAAACTAGCGGGAGGGGTCCAAGAGACCCAGTACTTC
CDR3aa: CASTQGKLAGGVQETQYF

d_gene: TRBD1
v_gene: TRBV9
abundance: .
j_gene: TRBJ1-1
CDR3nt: TGTGCCAGCAGCGTAGACCCCGGACAGGGGGGGAACACTGAAGCTTTCTTT
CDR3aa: CASSVDPGQGGNTEAFF

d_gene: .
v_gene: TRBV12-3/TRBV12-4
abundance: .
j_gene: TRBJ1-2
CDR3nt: TGTGCCAGCAGTCTCGAGAACTATGGCTACACCTTC
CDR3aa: CASSLENYGYTF

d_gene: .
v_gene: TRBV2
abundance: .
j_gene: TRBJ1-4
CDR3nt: TGTGCCAGCACGCTGCTCCCGGTGGAGGAAAAACTGTTTTTT
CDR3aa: CASTLLPVEEKLFF

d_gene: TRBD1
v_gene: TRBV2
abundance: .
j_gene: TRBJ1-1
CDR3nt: TGTGCCAGCAGTCTTTCCGGGACAGGAGCCTATTCGGCTGAAGCTTTCTTT
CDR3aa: CASSLSGTGAYSAEAFF

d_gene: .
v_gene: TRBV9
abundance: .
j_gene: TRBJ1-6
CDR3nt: TGTGCCAGCAGTCTCGGACAGTCAAATTCACCCCTCCACTTT
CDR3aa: CASSLGQSNSPLHF

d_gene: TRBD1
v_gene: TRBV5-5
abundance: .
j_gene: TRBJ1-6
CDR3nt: TGTGCCAGCAGCTTACAGGGGGCTTTGGGTTCACCCCTCCACTTT
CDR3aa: CASSLQGALGSPLHF

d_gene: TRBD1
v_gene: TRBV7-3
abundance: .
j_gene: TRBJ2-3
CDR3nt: TGTGCCAGCAGTGTTCCGGGACAGAGGCAGTATTTT
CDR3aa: CASSVPGQRQYF

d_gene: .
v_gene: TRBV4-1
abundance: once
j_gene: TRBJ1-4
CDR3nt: TGCGCCAGCAGCCAAGTCGTCGGGGAAAAACTGTTTTTT
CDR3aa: CASSQVVGEKLFF

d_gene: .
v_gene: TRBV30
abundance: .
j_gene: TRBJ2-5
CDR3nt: TGTGCCTGGCGTCTCGGCGGATATGGAGAGACCCAGTACTTC
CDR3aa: CAWRLGGYGETQYF

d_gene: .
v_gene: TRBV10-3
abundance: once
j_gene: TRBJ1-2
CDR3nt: TGTGCCATCACCGAGGAACAGGGAGTCTATGGCTACACCTTC
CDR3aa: CAITEEQGVYGYTF

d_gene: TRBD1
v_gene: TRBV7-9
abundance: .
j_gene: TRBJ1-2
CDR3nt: TGTGCCAGCAGCCACCCCCGGCGAGGGGACAGCGGCTACACCTTC
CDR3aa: CASSHPRRGDSGYTF

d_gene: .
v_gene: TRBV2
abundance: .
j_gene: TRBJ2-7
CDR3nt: TGTGCCCTGACGACTTATGGAGGCGGCGAGCAGTACTTC
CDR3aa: CALTTYGGGEQYF

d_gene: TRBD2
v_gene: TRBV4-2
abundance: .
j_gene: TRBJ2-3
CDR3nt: TGTGCCAGCAGCCAAACTCCTAGCGGGGGGAACACAGATACGCAGTATTTT
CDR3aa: CASSQTPSGGNTDTQYF

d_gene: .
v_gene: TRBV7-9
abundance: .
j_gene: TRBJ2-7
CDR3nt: TGTGCCAGCAGCTTAGCGGAGACAGCCGCGTACGAGCAGTACTTC
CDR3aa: CASSLAETAAYEQYF

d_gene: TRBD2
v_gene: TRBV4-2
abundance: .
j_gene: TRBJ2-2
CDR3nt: TGTGCCAGCAGCCCCTTACTAGCGGGAGACCCCGGGGAGCTGTTTTTT
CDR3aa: CASSPLLAGDPGELFF

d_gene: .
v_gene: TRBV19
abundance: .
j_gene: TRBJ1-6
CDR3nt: TGTGCCAGTAGTATCGCCCGGCCCGACCGCGGCGGTATCCACTTT
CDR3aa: CASSIARPDRGGIHF

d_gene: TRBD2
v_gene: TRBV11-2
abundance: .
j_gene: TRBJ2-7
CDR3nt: TGTGCCAGCAGCTTAAGGCCTAGCGGGAGCTACGAGCAGTACTTC
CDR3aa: CASSLRPSGSYEQYF

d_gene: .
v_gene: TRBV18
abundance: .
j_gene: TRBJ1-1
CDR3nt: TGTGCCAGCTCACCCTTCGAACTCACTGAAGCTTTCTTT
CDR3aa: CASSPFELTEAFF

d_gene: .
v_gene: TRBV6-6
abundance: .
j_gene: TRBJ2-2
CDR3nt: TGTGCCAGCGCTTCCGGGATCTTGGGGACCGGGGAGCTGTTTTTT
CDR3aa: CASASGILGTGELFF

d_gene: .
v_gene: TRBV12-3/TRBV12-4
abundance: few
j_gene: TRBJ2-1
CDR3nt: TGTGCCAGCAGTCCTCCCATGAAGCCTGAGCAGTTCTTC
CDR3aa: CASSPPMKPEQFF

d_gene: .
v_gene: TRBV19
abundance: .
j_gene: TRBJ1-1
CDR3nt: TGTGCCAGTAGTGGCTCGGGGTTTATCACTGAAGCTTTCTTT
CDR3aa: CASSGSGFITEAFF

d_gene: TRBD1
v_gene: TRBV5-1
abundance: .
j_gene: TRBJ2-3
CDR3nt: TGCGCCAGCAGTTGGGACAGGGCGCCAGGGGATACGCAGTATTTT
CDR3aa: CASSWDRAPGDTQYF

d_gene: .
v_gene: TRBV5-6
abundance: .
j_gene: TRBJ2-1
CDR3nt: TGTGCCAGCAGCTTGCAGACTAGGACGGGGTGGCAGTTCTTC
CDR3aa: CASSLQTRTGWQFF

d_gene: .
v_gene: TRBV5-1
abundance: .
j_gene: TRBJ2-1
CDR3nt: TGCGCCAGCAGCTTGGATTTAGGAGCGGAGTTCTTC
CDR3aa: CASSLDLGAEFF

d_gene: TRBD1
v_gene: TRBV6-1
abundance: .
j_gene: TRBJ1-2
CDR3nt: TGTGCCAGCACTGACAAGAAGGGGGCGCCTAGATTTAGCCGGGACTATGGCTACACCTTC
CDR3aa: CASTDKKGAPRFSRDYGYTF

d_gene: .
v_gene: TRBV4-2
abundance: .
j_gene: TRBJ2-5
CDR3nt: TGTGCCAGCAGCCAAGATCGGTTCGAGACCCAGTACTTC
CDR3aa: CASSQDRFETQYF

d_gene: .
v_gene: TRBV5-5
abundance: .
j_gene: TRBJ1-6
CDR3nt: TGTGCCAGCAGCTTGAGGGGCGCGTTGAATTCACCCCTCCACTTT
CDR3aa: CASSLRGALNSPLHF

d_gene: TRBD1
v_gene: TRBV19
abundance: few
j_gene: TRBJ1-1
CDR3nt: TGTGCCAGTAGTTACGACAGGGGAGGGCCTGAAGCTTTCTTT
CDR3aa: CASSYDRGGPEAFF

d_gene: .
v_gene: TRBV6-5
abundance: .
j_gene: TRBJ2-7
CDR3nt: TGTGCCAGCAGTCTAGGACTTAGTTACTCCTACGAGCAGTACTTC
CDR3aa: CASSLGLSYSYEQYF

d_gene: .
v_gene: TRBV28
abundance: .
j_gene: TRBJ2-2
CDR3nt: TGTGCCAGCAGTCCAGGAAGTACCCGCGGGGAGCTGTTTTTT
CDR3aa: CASSPGSTRGELFF

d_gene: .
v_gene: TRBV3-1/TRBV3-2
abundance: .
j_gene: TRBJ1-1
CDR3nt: TGTGCCAGCAGCCCCCGGGGGACCGACACTGAAGCTTTCTTT
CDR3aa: CASSPRGTDTEAFF

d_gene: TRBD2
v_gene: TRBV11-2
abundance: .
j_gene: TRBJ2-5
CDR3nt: TGTGCCAGCAGCTTAGGATTAGCGGGGGGTCAAGAGACCCAGTACTTC
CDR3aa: CASSLGLAGGQETQYF

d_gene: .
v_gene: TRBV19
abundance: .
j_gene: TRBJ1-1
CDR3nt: TGTGCCAGTAGTACCTATCTAATCGTGAACACTGAAGCTTTCTTT
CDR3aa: CASSTYLIVNTEAFF

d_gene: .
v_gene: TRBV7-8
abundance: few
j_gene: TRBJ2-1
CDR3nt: TGTGCCAGCAGCTTAACAACGAACCCCAATGAGCAGTTCTTC
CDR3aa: CASSLTTNPNEQFF

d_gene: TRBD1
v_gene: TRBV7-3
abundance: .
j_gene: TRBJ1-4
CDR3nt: TGTGCCAGCAGCCAAAGCAGCCGTCAGGGGGCCAAAGTGGGAGGACTGTTTTTT
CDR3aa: CASSQSSRQGAKVGGLFF

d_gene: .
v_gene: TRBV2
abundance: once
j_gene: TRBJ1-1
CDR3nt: TGTGCCAGCAGTAGTGAGAGGAGCACTGAAGCTTTCTTT
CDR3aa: CASSSERSTEAFF

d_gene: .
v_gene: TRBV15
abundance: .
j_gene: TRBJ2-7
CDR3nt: TGTGCCACCAGCAGACCGGACAGCTCCTACGAGCAGTACTTC
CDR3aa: CATSRPDSSYEQYF

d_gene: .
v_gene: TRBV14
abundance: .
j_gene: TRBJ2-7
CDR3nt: TGTGCCAGCAGCCAAGATCTGCGAGACTACGAGCAGTACTTC
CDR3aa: CASSQDLRDYEQYF

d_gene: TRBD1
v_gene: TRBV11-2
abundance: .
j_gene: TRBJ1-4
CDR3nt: TGTGCCAGCAGCTTAGGTTCAGGGGGAAACGAAAAACTGTTTTTT
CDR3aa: CASSLGSGGNEKLFF

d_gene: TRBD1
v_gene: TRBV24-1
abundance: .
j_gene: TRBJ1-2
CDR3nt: TGTGCCACCAGTTGGGACAGGTTCTATGGCTACACCTTC
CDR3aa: CATSWDRFYGYTF